Detailed here is one T cell receptor beta chain. Its antigen remains unknown. The germline CDR1 and CDR2 sequences are SGDLS and YYNGEE. The CDR3 is made up of 17 amino acids. V was clipped by 5 bases and J by 0 bases; unmatched bases: 10. This sample stems from a study of PD-1 blockade in classical Hodgkin lymphoma. In the study overall: Patients were given intravenous nivolumab, 3 mg/kg, every 2 weeks.

Study findings and constraints: Newly diagnosed and completely responding patients shared comparable baseline diversity. Differences between repertoires have undefined causes, possibly disease activity or prior therapy. It was reported that newly diagnosed patients had less baseline TCR diversity than healthy donors.

Assay used: immunoSEQ multiplex PCR; TCRdb lists only in-frame clones, some missing. The table records fewer than 30,000 clones, around 80% of them present only once. Following autologous stem cell transplantation, relapse occurred in every patient, and exposure to brentuximab vedotin varied. The specimen comprised peripheral blood mononuclear cells (PBMCs), sampled before the second cycle of nivolumab. V usage is TRBV9 and J usage is TRBJ1-3, with 8 bases that match TRBD1. The sequence was obtained from a human donor with classical Hodgkin lymphoma. Written as DNA, the CDR3 is TGTGCCAGCAGTCCCACCGGACAGGGAAACTCTGGAAACACCATATATTTT. It codes for CASSPTGQGNSGNTIYF.